Listed below are T cell receptor beta chains from one sample, sequenced in a study of T cells in Graves' hyperthyroidism and ophthalmopathy. Each CDR3 protein gets one entry after TCRdb re-called the multiplex PCR reads with MiXCR. Among approximately 610,000 distinct CDR3 sequences listed, under 15% were seen once. The specimen sequenced was blood. These receptor sequences come from a woman aged 40 to 50 with Graves' ophthalmopathy. Both conserved end residues are part of each CDR3. The D gene is left open where the match is weak.

J: TRBJ1-1
V: TRBV4-2
D: TRBD1
CDR3: CASSLRRTGRRANTEAFF

J: TRBJ1-2
V: TRBV4-2
D: TRBD1
CDR3: CASSLITGGVGYGYTF

J: TRBJ2-7
V: TRBV28
D: TRBD2
CDR3: CASKWGRGLAPLVAYEQYF

J: TRBJ1-5
V: TRBV9
D: -
CDR3: CASSVAGNQPQHF

J: TRBJ1-1
V: TRBV5-1
D: TRBD1
CDR3: CASSQRGGGYTEAFF

J: TRBJ1-5
V: TRBV25-1
D: -
CDR3: CASREGPSLNSNQPQHF

J: TRBJ2-7
V: TRBV15
D: -
CDR3: CATSGGASYEQYF

J: TRBJ1-5
V: TRBV6-5
D: -
CDR3: CASSYSGRASNQPQHF

J: TRBJ1-5
V: TRBV6-1
D: TRBD1
CDR3: CASSDRDRGTQPQHF

J: TRBJ1-3
V: TRBV20-1
D: TRBD1
CDR3: CSASGQGYSGNTIYF

J: TRBJ2-4
V: TRBV6-5
D: -
CDR3: CASSRGTDLPIQYF

J: TRBJ1-2
V: TRBV28
D: TRBD1
CDR3: CASSPPGQHYGYTF

J: TRBJ2-5
V: TRBV6-2/TRBV6-3
D: -
CDR3: CASSSSGTENYQETQYF

J: TRBJ1-6
V: TRBV20-1
D: TRBD1
CDR3: CSARPRQGVWPGDSPLHF

J: TRBJ2-2
V: TRBV12-3/TRBV12-4
D: -
CDR3: CASSNPGHRTGELFF

J: TRBJ1-2
V: TRBV29-1
D: -
CDR3: CSASQGDDGYTF

J: TRBJ1-2
V: TRBV7-2
D: TRBD1
CDR3: CASSIRQGMDGYTF

J: TRBJ1-1
V: TRBV6-1
D: -
CDR3: CASSRQVEASF

J: TRBJ2-2
V: TRBV27
D: -
CDR3: CASKVWANTGELFF

J: TRBJ2-5
V: TRBV27
D: TRBD1
CDR3: CASSQGQGARETQYF

J: TRBJ2-7
V: TRBV4-2
D: -
CDR3: CASSQLPGHDYEQYF

J: TRBJ2-7
V: TRBV7-9
D: -
CDR3: CASSKRDGSYEQYF

J: TRBJ2-5
V: TRBV7-2
D: -
CDR3: CASSLGLIKETQYF

J: TRBJ1-2
V: TRBV6-5
D: -
CDR3: CASSYSGVAGYGYTF

J: TRBJ2-3
V: TRBV5-1
D: -
CDR3: CASSSLLSTDTQYF

J: TRBJ1-1
V: TRBV28
D: TRBD1
CDR3: CASRVTGGLGLEAFF

J: TRBJ2-7
V: TRBV6-1
D: TRBD1
CDR3: CASSPTPSGQGEYF

J: TRBJ2-5
V: TRBV27
D: TRBD1
CDR3: CASSPTKTGKETQYF

J: TRBJ1-1
V: TRBV28
D: TRBD1
CDR3: CASSINRGRLMNTEAFF

J: TRBJ2-7
V: TRBV11-2
D: TRBD2
CDR3: CASSSLAPSINEQYF

J: TRBJ2-7
V: TRBV28
D: TRBD1
CDR3: CASQGAGSYEQYF

J: TRBJ1-2
V: TRBV28
D: TRBD1
CDR3: CASSLTTGRYDGYTF

J: TRBJ2-2
V: TRBV5-1
D: TRBD1
CDR3: CASSLQQGAGELFF

J: TRBJ1-2
V: TRBV2
D: -
CDR3: CASSEMDVVYGYTF

J: TRBJ1-2
V: TRBV18
D: TRBD1
CDR3: CASSLEQGARSYTF

J: TRBJ2-5
V: TRBV28
D: -
CDR3: CASSDRDPGRDQYF

J: TRBJ1-1
V: TRBV6-1
D: -
CDR3: CASSTKTRGGTEAFF

J: TRBJ2-7
V: TRBV25-1
D: TRBD1
CDR3: CASSAIGGTGRYEQYF

J: TRBJ2-7
V: TRBV5-1
D: -
CDR3: CASSLGEGRTYEQYF